The 23 T cell receptor beta chains reported below all come from one sample, sequenced in a study of neurological immune-mediated disorders (dated by TCRdb to the late 2010s). Preparation of the library involved 5' RACE. Sequencing was performed on an Illumina HiSeq 2500. TCRdb reanalyzed the raw reads on its own, using fastp at Q25 for trimming and MiXCR for clone calling, and kept in-frame beta chains. Every CDR3 protein is listed once, alongside the most common genes and DNA of its rows. In all, the sample holds fewer than 30,000 distinct CDR3 sequences, and roughly 6.3% of those were seen once. The biggest ten clones account for 4% to 5.5% of the sample. Sequences were obtained from PBMCs. These receptors came from a woman in her thirties or forties in good health.

About this clonotype: Likely a read error: the CDR3 ends without its conserved phenylalanine or tryptophan. This chain joins TRBV3-1 and TRBJ2-5; possibly TRBD1 for D (6 bases). The CDR3 sequence is 14 residues long. V was trimmed by 3 bases and J by 3 bases, leaving 11 bases between them. From germline, CDR1 is LGHDT and CDR2 YNNKEL (reference sequence). The CDR3 nucleotides are TGTGCCAGCAGCCATCCCGACAGGAAAGAGACCCAGTACGTC. Amino acid sequence: CASSHPDRKETQYV.

This clonotype was recorded at least ten times. The chain is built from TRBV7-7 and TRBJ1-1; possible D gene TRBD1, 5 bases. CDR1 and CDR2 (germline): SSHAT, FNYEAQ (reference sequence). The CDR3 runs to 13 residues. The DNA for the CDR3 is TGTGCTAGCGCCACGGGACCTAACACTGAAGCTTTCTTT. It encodes CASATGPNTEAFF. Filled out from reference TRBV7-7 and TRBJ1-1, the complete variable domain reads GAGVSQSPRYKVTKRGQDVTLRCDPISSHATLYWYQQALGQGPEFLTYFNYEAQPDKSGLPSDRFSAERPEGSISTLTIQRTEQRDSAMYRCASATGPNTEAFFGQGTRLTVV.

This clonotype occurred many times. Written as DNA, the CDR3 is TGTGCCACCAGCCCTATGGACAGGGACGAGCAGTACTTC. Residues: CATSPMDRDEQYF. The chain links TRBV15 to TRBJ2-7, with 8 nucleotides matching TRBD1. The V gene's germline CDR1 is LNHNV and CDR2 YYDKDF (reference sequence). The junction had 5 bases not matched to a gene; V was cut back by 5 bases and J by 5 bases. This CDR3 contains 13 residues.

By share, this clonotype ranks as medium-sized. The genes are TRBV20-1 and TRBJ2-1; 10 bases agree with TRBD1. The CDR3 consists of 15 residues. Germline trimming cut 3 bases from V and 6 bases from J; bases unmatched to any gene: 8. From germline, CDR1 is DFQATT and CDR2 SNEGSKA (reference sequence). CDR3 in amino acids: CSARRGQGQINEQFF. As DNA, the CDR3 is TGCAGTGCTAGGAGGGGACAGGGGCAGATCAATGAGCAGTTCTTC.

This clonotype was observed at least ten times. The chain links TRBV20-1 to TRBJ2-7, with a tentative D call TRBD1 (6 bases). This CDR3 has 13 amino acids. The germline CDR1 and CDR2 sequences are DFQATT and SNEGSKA (reference sequence). Trimming cost V 3 bases and J 0 bases, with 9 bases left between them. The CDR3 loop reads CSASRTVSYEQYF. The CDR3 nucleotides are TGCAGTGCTAGCCGGACAGTCTCCTACGAGCAGTACTTC.

This chain connects TRBV5-1 to TRBJ2-7, with TRBD2 matching 14 bases. V shed 0 bases and J 5 bases; nucleotides not matched to a gene: 4. The CDR3 has 16 residues. From germline, CDR1 is SGHRS and CDR2 YFSETQ. The CDR3 sequence is CASSLGGLAGDHEQYF. DNA for the CDR3: TGCGCCAGCAGCTTGGGGGGACTAGCGGGAGATCACGAGCAGTACTTC.

This clonotype was counted many times. V gene TRBV4-3 combines with J gene TRBJ2-5; 9 nucleotides agree with TRBD2. J gave up 5 bases and V 0 bases, and 7 bases lay outside the gene matches. Germline CDR1 and CDR2: LGHNA and YSLEER. The CDR3 has 16 amino acids. The CDR3 DNA reads as TGCGCCAGCAGCCAAGATCTAGCGGGAAGGGGTGAGACCCAGTACTTC. It encodes CASSQDLAGRGETQYF.

This clonotype was counted at least ten times. This chain uses TRBV4-2 with TRBJ1-4, with TRBD1 as a possible D gene (5 bases). Between the trimmed V and J ends, which lost 0 bases and 0 bases, there was a span of 14 bases. The V gene's germline CDR1 is LGHNA and CDR2 YNFKEQ. The CDR3 has 18 amino acids. Written as DNA, the CDR3 is TGTGCCAGCAGCCAAGAGGAGGGGAGAAATCCAACTAATGAAAAACTGTTTTTT. It yields the protein CASSQEEGRNPTNEKLFF.

This clonotype was found many times. The chain couples TRBV5-1 to TRBJ2-2, with D possibly matching TRBD2 (5 bases). CDR1 SGHRS and CDR2 YFSETQ come from the germline V gene. V was pared by 4 bases and J by 7 bases, with 17 bases between. This CDR3 has 15 amino acids. The CDR3 here is CASSQRPGWSGELFF. The CDR3 DNA follows: TGCGCCAGCAGCCAGAGACCGGGGTGGAGCGGGGAGCTGTTTTTT.

This clonotype was observed many times. The chain joins TRBV3-1 to TRBJ2-5; 12 bases are a match to TRBD2. The ends lost 0 bases at V and 5 bases at J; junction bases unmatched: 4. CDR3 size: 16 residues. Germline V gives CDR1 LGHDT, CDR2 YNNKEL (reference sequence). The CDR3 region is CASSQDRLAGVETQYF. CDR3 DNA sequence: TGTGCCAGCAGCCAAGACCGACTAGCGGGAGTCGAGACCCAGTACTTC.

This clonotype came up many times. The chain recombines TRBV20-1 with TRBJ2-7, with 7 bases aligning to TRBD1. The CDR3 has 12 amino acids. V shed 5 bases and J 5 bases; nucleotides not matched to a gene: 6. Germline values: CDR1 DFQATT, CDR2 SNEGSKA (reference sequence). The DNA of the CDR3 is TGCAGTGCTGGGAAAACAGGGGACGAGCAGTACTTC. This sequence encodes CSAGKTGDEQYF.

This clonotype is deemed medium-sized. The chain uses TRBV11-2 and TRBJ2-7, with 8 bases identical to TRBD2. The germline V gene encodes CDR1 SGHAT and CDR2 FQNNGV. The V gene end was trimmed by 0 bases and the J gene end by 4 bases; junction bases not matched to a gene: 5. The CDR3 is 15 residues long. CDR3 region: CASSLDKGGRYEQYF. The DNA of the CDR3 is TGTGCCAGCAGCTTAGATAAAGGCGGGAGGTACGAGCAGTACTTC. Combining the CDR3 with reference TRBV11-2 and TRBJ2-7 gives the whole variable domain EAGVAQSPRYKIIEKRQSVAFWCNPISGHATLYWYQQILGQGPKLLIQFQNNGVVDDSQLPKDRFSAERLKGVDSTLKIQPAKLEDSAVYLCASSLDKGGRYEQYFGPGTRLTVT.

This clonotype was counted ten times or more. The V and J genes are TRBV7-2 and TRBJ1-5; a weak D match, TRBD1 (6 bases). The CDR3 length is 15 residues. Germline V CDR1 and CDR2: SGHTA, FQGNSA. V lost 1 base and J 0 bases, leaving 7 bases between the germline ends. CDR3 sequence: CASSLGQASNQPQHF. The CDR3 coding sequence is TGTGCCAGCAGCTTAGGACAGGCTAGCAATCAGCCCCAGCATTTT.

With respect to this clonotype: This may stem from a read error, because a much larger clone lies one nucleotide away. The V and J genes are TRBV7-2 and TRBJ1-1, with D perhaps TRBD1 (5 bases). This CDR3 comprises 13 residues. The V gene's germline CDR1 is SGHTA and CDR2 FQGNSA. CDR3 in DNA: TGTGTCAGCGGGGTGACAGCGAACACTGAAGCTTTCTTT. Translation: CVSGVTANTEAFF.

Many counts were recorded for this clonotype. The chain carries TRBV5-1 and TRBJ1-6, with 9 bases matching TRBD1. The germline CDR1 and CDR2 sequences are SGHRS and YFSETQ. The trim removed 4 bases at V and 7 bases at J, leaving 6 bases unmatched. The CDR3 is made up of 15 amino acids. The CDR3 spells CASSPRTGENSPLHF. The CDR3 DNA reads TGCGCCAGCAGCCCCCGGACAGGGGAGAATTCACCCCTCCACTTT.

This clonotype was recorded at least ten times. CDR3 sequence (DNA): TGCAGTGCTAGAGAGGTCCTGAACAATCAGCCCCAGCATTTT. This codes for CSAREVLNNQPQHF. This chain uses TRBV20-1 with TRBJ1-5; D is undetermined. Trimming pared 0 bases from V and 3 bases from J, leaving 9 bases between. The CDR3 extends over 14 amino acids. Looked up from germline, CDR1 is DFQATT and CDR2 is SNEGSKA (reference sequence).

This clonotype was observed a few times. The chain has TRBV4-2 and TRBJ2-1, with 16 nucleotides matching TRBD2. The CDR3 consists of 17 residues. V lost 3 bases, J lost 6 bases, and 5 bases stayed unmatched. Germline assignment: CDR1 LGHNA and CDR2 YNFKEQ. CDR3 in DNA: TGTGCCAGCAGCCAGGGGACTAGCGGGAGGGCCGGCAATGAGCAGTTCTTC. Its translation is CASSQGTSGRAGNEQFF.

This clonotype was counted ten times or more. This chain joins TRBV9 and TRBJ2-2; TRBD2 might be the D (5 bases). The CDR3 spans 18 residues. Germline V gives CDR1 SGDLS, CDR2 YYNGEE. V was cut by 0 bases and J by 4 bases, with 19 bases left in between. CDR3 sequence (DNA): TGTGCCAGCAGCGTAGATTCCACGAGTGGGAGCGGCACCGGGGAGCTGTTTTTT. This translates into CASSVDSTSGSGTGELFF.

This clonotype is deemed medium-sized. The chain uses TRBV3-1 and TRBJ2-3; D is unresolved. CDR1 LGHDT and CDR2 YNNKEL come from the germline V gene (reference sequence). V was shortened by 2 bases and J by 1 base, with 7 bases between the two germline ends. The length of the CDR3 is 14 residues. CDR3 sequence: CASSQNRGTDTQYF. The DNA of the CDR3 is TGTGCCAGCAGCCAAAACAGAGGCACAGATACGCAGTATTTT.

This clonotype was counted at least ten times. V and J are TRBV20-1 and TRBJ2-3; 11 nucleotides agree with TRBD2. After removal of 6 bases from V and 4 bases from J, the junction contained 12 bases not matched to a gene. Germline values: CDR1 DFQATT, CDR2 SNEGSKA (reference sequence). The CDR3 consists of 16 residues. The CDR3 is CSASFLTSGSSDTQYF. The CDR3 DNA reads as TGCAGTGCCTCCTTCCTCACTAGCGGGAGCTCAGATACGCAGTATTTT.

This clonotype was detected many times. DNA for the CDR3: TGTGCCAGCAGCCTGGTAGGACTACCCTACAATGAGCAGTTCTTC. It is translated as CASSLVGLPYNEQFF. The chain links TRBV7-6 to TRBJ2-1; D is perhaps TRBD2 (6 bases). The germline V gene has CDR1 SGHVS and CDR2 FNYEAQ. V was pared by 5 bases and J by 2 bases, with 13 bases between. The CDR3 runs to 15 residues.

Many counts were recorded for this clonotype. The rearrangement uses TRBV5-5 and TRBJ2-2, with D hard to call. The CDR3 totals 18 residues. With 3 bases removed from V and 1 base from J, the gap between germline ends came to 19 bases. Germline CDR1 reads SGHKS; CDR2 reads YYEKEE (reference sequence). CDR3 nucleotides: TGTGCCAGCAGCTCCCTCGAGAAGTCTGCCCTGAACACCGGGGAGCTGTTTTTT. Translation gives CASSSLEKSALNTGELFF.

In its sample, this clonotype was seen many times. V usage is TRBV7-2 and J usage is TRBJ2-1, with 10 bases identical to TRBD1. The CDR3 is made up of 16 amino acids. Trimming cost V 5 bases and J 0 bases; bases outside gene matches: 4. CDR1 and CDR2 (germline): SGHTA, FQGNSA. CDR3 sequence (DNA): TGTGCCAGCAGCCCAGGGACAGGGGCCTCCTACAATGAGCAGTTCTTC. Amino acid sequence: CASSPGTGASYNEQFF.